The clone carrying this T cell receptor (beta chain) came up a few times. Its specificity is unknown. The data belong to a study of T-cell memory formation after mild COVID-19. Study-wide findings and caveats: Second-wave clones with a day 37 peak had unconfirmed SARS-CoV-2 specificity.

The CDR3 is 11 amino acids. Per germline, CDR1 KGHDR and CDR2 SFDVKD. V was clipped by 9 bases and J by 4 bases; unmatched bases: 0. TCRdb re-called the 5' RACE reads with MiXCR, one entry per CDR3 protein. The data contain 170,000 or so distinct CDR3 sequences, about a fifth of them singletons. Sequencing was carried out using PBMCs or a T cell subset sorted from them (not recorded which). The chain is built from TRBV24-1 and TRBJ2-5; TRBD1 matches 8 bases. The source is an adult woman who had mild COVID-19 (a few samples of this study predate the infection). Cell type and time point are not known. CDR3 sequence (DNA): TGTGCCACCGACAGGGGAGAGACCCAGTACTTC. Protein sequence: CATDRGETQYF.